What follows is one T cell receptor (beta chain) and its context. The data are from a study of blood T cell repertoires in COVID-19. Seattle's cohort entered during active infection and was followed longitudinally. In the study's own analysis: Quantification of nucleated cells was approximated via reference gene primer amplification. The method was immunoSEQ multiplex PCR; TCRdb's version includes in-frame clones alone and lacks a portion of them. V, J and clone size are those of that table, while D and trimming were read from the DNA. The sample includes around 100,000 clones, roughly nine tenths of them seen just once. The CDR3 loop spans 14 amino acids. Germline CDR1 is SGHDT and CDR2 is YYEEEE. With 2 bases removed from V and 3 bases from J, the gap between germline ends came to 12 bases.

This chain uses TRBV5-6 with TRBJ2-7; TRBD1 is a possible D gene (5 bases). This clonotype was obtained from a man between 50 and 59 years old with COVID-19, enrolled during active disease. The sequenced material came from peripheral blood. The CDR3 loop reads CASSFSARDYEQYF. The CDR3 DNA is TGTGCCAGCAGCTTTTCAGCCAGGGACTACGAGCAGTACTTC.